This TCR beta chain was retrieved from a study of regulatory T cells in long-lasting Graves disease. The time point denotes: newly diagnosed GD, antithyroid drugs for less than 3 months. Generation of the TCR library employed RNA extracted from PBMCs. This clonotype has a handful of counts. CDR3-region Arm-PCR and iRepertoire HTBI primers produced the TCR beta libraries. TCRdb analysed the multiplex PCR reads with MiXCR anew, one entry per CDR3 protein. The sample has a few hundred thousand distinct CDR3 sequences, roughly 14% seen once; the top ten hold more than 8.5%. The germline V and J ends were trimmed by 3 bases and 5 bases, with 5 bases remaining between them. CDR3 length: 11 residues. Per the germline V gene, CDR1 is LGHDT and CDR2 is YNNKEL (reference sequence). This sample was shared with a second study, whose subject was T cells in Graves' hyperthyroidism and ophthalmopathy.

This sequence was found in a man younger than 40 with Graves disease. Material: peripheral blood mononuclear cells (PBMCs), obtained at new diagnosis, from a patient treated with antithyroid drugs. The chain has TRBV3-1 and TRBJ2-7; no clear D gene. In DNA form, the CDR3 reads TGTGCCAGCAGCCAGACCCACGAGCAGTACTTC. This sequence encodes CASSQTHEQYF.